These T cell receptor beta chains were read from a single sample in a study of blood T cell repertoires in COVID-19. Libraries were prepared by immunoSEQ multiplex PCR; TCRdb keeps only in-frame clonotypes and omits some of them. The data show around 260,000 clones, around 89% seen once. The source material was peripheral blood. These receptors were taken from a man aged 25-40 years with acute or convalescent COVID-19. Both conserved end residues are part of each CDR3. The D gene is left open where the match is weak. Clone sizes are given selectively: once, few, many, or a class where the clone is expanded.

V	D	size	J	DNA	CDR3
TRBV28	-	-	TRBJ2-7	TGTGCCAGCAGTGGGGCCCCATACGAGCAGTACTTC	CASSGAPYEQYF
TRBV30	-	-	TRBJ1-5	TGTGCCTGGAGTGTACAGTGGAGGTCGGGGGATCAGCCCCAGCATTTT	CAWSVQWRSGDQPQHF
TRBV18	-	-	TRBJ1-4	TGTGCCAGCTCACCACCGTATGGCCACCAGCGACCAGGGAGGGAAAAACTGTTTTTT	CASSPPYGHQRPGREKLFF
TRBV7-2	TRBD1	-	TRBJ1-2	TGTGCCAGCAGCTGGACAGGGAAGGACTATGGCTACACCTTC	CASSWTGKDYGYTF
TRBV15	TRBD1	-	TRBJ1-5	TGTGCCACCAGCAACAGGGGGAGGGGTCAGCCCCAGCATTTT	CATSNRGRGQPQHF
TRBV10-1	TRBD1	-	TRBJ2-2	TGCGCCAGCAGCAGGGGGCGCACCGGGGAGCTGTTTTTT	CASSRGRTGELFF
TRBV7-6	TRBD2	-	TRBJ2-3	TGTGCCAGCAGCTTAGTCCCCGCGACTAGCGGGAGCCCAGATACGCAGTATTTT	CASSLVPATSGSPDTQYF
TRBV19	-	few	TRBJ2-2	TGTGCCAGTAGTTACTCCCCAATAGCGGTGAACACCGGGGAGCTGTTTTTT	CASSYSPIAVNTGELFF
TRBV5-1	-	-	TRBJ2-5	TGCGCCAGCAGCCGAAACCCGACAGACGTGCAAGAGACCCAGTACTTC	CASSRNPTDVQETQYF
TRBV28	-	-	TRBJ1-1	TGTGCCAGCAGACCTCCCGGCAGGATCCCCACTGAAGCTTTCTTT	CASRPPGRIPTEAFF
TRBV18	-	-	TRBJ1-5	TGTGCCAGCTCAAAGGGACAACACAATCAGCCCCAGCATTTT	CASSKGQHNQPQHF
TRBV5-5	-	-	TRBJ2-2	TGTGCCAGCAGCTTGGGGGCCGCGGGTACGCTCACCGGGGAGCTGTTTTTT	CASSLGAAGTLTGELFF
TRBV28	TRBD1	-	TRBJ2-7	TGTGCCAGCAGTTTCGGCAGGGGGCAATACGAGCAGTACTTC	CASSFGRGQYEQYF
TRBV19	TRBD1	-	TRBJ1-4	TGTGCCAGTAGTAGAGAAACCGGGACAGGGAAAGCAACTAATGAAAAACTGTTTTTT	CASSRETGTGKATNEKLFF
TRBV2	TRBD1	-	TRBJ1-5	TGTGCCAGCACCGGCCGACAGGGGGCTATCAATCAGCCCCAGCATTTT	CASTGRQGAINQPQHF
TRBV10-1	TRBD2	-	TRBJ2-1	TGCGCCAGCAGCTCCGGGACTAGCGGGGGGGCCGAAGATGAGCAGTTCTTC	CASSSGTSGGAEDEQFF
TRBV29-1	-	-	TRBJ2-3	TGCAGCGTTGATAGCGGCACGAGCACAGATACGCAGTATTTT	CSVDSGTSTDTQYF
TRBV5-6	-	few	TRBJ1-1	TGTGCCAGCAGCTTCCCAAACACTGAAGCTTTCTTT	CASSFPNTEAFF
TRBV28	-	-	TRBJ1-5	TGTGCCAGCCTCGCAGGGTATTTTTATAGCAATCAGCCCCAGCATTTT	CASLAGYFYSNQPQHF
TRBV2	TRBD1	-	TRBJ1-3	TGTGCCAGCAGCGGGGACAGGGGAAACACCATATATTTT	CASSGDRGNTIYF
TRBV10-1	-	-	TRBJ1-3	TGCGCCAGATACGAGAGCTCTGGAAACACCATATATTTT	CARYESSGNTIYF
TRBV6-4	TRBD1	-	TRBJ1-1	TGTGCCAGCAGTTCTTTACAGGGGACTGAAGCTTTCTTT	CASSSLQGTEAFF
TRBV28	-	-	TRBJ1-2	TGTGCCAGCAGCACACACAGGACAGCTAACTATGGCTACACCTTC	CASSTHRTANYGYTF
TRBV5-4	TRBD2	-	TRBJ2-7	TGTGCCAGCAGCTTGAATCCAACTAGCGGGAGTATATACGAGCAGTACTTC	CASSLNPTSGSIYEQYF
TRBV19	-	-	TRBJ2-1	TGTGCCAGTAAGAGGGACTTCCCCTCCTACAATGAGCAGTTCTTC	CASKRDFPSYNEQFF
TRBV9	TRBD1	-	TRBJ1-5	TGTGCCAGCAGCGAGGGGACAGGGGCGAGCAATCAGCCCCAGCATTTT	CASSEGTGASNQPQHF
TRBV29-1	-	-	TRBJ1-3	TGCAGCGTTGTGGGAGGGATCTCTGGAAACACCATATATTTT	CSVVGGISGNTIYF
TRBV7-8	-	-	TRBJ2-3	TGTGCCAGCAGCTTTAGGGGTCCAGATACGCAGTATTTT	CASSFRGPDTQYF
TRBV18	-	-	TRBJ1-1	TGTGCCAGCTCGTCGGCCCTTCAGGGTAGAACTGAAGCTTTCTTT	CASSSALQGRTEAFF
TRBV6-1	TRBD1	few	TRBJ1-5	TGTGCCAGCAGTGAATTTCGGACAGGGAGCTTTCAGCCCCAGCATTTT	CASSEFRTGSFQPQHF
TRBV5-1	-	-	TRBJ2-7	TGCGCCAGCAGCTTGGTCGGGAGAAGCGACGAGCAGTACTTC	CASSLVGRSDEQYF
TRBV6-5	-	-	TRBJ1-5	TGTGCCAGCCAAGGTTCGGGGTCGGTAAATCAGCCCCAGCATTTT	CASQGSGSVNQPQHF
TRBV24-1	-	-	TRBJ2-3	TGTGCCACCAGTGATCCCCCCTGGGACATGAAGCAGTATTTT	CATSDPPWDMKQYF
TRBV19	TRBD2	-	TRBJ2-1	TGTGCCAGTAGTATCGACCGGGGGGTTATCAATGAGCAGTTCTTC	CASSIDRGVINEQFF
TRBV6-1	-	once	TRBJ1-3	TGTGCCAGCAGTGAAGACAGGGTCTCTGGAAACACCATATATTTT	CASSEDRVSGNTIYF
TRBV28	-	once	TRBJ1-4	TGTGCCAGCAGTTACGCAGGCCCCAATGAAAAACTGTTTTTT	CASSYAGPNEKLFF
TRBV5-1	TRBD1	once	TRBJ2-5	TGCGCCAGCAGCACCGGACAGGGTTCGCAAGAGACCCAGTACTTC	CASSTGQGSQETQYF
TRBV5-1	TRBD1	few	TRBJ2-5	TGCGCCAGCAGCCGTGCAGGGGGCGCGGAGTTAGAGACCCAGTACTTC	CASSRAGGAELETQYF
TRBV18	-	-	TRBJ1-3	TGTGCCAGCTCACTTGGACAGAAGATGGACACCATATATTTT	CASSLGQKMDTIYF
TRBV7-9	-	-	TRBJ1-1	TGTGCCAGCAGATCCTGGACTAGTGAAGCTTTCTTT	CASRSWTSEAFF